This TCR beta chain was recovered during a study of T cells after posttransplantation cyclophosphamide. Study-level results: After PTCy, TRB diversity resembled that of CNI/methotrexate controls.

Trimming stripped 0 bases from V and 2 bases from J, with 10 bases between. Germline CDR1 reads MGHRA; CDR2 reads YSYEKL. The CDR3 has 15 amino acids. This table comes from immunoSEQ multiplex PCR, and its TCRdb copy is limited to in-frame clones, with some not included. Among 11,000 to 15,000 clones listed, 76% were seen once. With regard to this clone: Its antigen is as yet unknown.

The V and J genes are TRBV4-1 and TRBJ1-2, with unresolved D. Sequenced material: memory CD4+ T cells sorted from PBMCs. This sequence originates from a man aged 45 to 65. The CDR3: CASSQEPNSNYGYTF. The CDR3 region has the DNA TGCGCCAGCAGCCAAGAGCCGAACAGCAACTATGGCTACACCTTC.